One sample yielded the 3 T cell receptor beta chains listed below, sequenced in a study of control samples from healthy donors and cancer patients. Assay used: immunoSEQ multiplex PCR; TCRdb lists only in-frame clones, some missing. The sample holds 390,000 or so clones, over 75% seen once. The sequencing input was PBMCs. These receptors all come from a man between 35 and 55 years old with head and neck cancer.

The V and J genes are TRBV29-1 and TRBJ2-3; TRBD2 matches 7 bases. Trimming took 5 bases from V and 13 from J; bases not matched to a gene: 9. CDR3 length: 11 amino acids. Germline V CDR1 and CDR2: SQVTM, ANQGSEA. CDR3 sequence (DNA): TGCAGCGTTACCGGGACTATCATGGAGTATTTT. It is translated as CSVTGTIMEYF.

The J gene is TRBJ1-5, the V gene TRBV15; D possibly corresponds to TRBD1 (5 bases). The CDR3 is made up of 15 amino acids. Germline V CDR1 and CDR2: LNHNV, YYDKDF (reference sequence). V lost 6 bases and J 5 bases, leaving 17 bases between the germline ends. CDR3 DNA: TGTGCCACCAGATTCGACAGAGGATCTGATCAGCCCCAGCATTTT. Protein sequence: CATRFDRGSDQPQHF.

This clone showed up just once. The V call is TRBV4-1, the J call TRBJ2-1; no definite D call. The CDR3 totals 16 residues. V shed 2 bases and J shed 9 bases, with 20 bases lying between them. Per the germline V gene, CDR1 is MGHRA and CDR2 is YSYEKL. The CDR3 protein is CASSQPGTSSWGEQFF. The CDR3 nucleotides are TGCGCCAGCAGCCAACCCGGCACATCGTCCTGGGGTGAGCAGTTCTTC.